A single T cell receptor beta chain is shown here with its context. Its antigen is not identified. These data come from a study of Tregs in tolerant kidney transplant recipients. Study-wide results and caveats: This study did not directly address biological reproducibility. Some patients' samples used different primers over time, so nucleotide sequences weren't comparable.

Some clones are missing from TCRdb's copy, which holds only in-frame ones; the method was immunoSEQ multiplex PCR. The table has over 50,000 clones, 75% to 90% seen once. CD4+CD25+CD127- Tregs, CD4+CD25- non-Tregs, CD4 and CD8 cells were sorted. The specimen comprised Tregs from blood, sampled before the transplant. The receptor comes from a human donor who received a combined kidney and bone marrow transplant.

CDR3 loop: CASSQQGQFMNTEAFF. In DNA, the CDR3 is TGTGCCAGCAGCCAACAAGGACAGTTCATGAACACTGAAGCTTTCTTT. The rearrangement links TRBV7-8 to TRBJ1-1; D possibly corresponds to TRBD1 (6 bases). This CDR3 has 16 residues. The germline V gene has CDR1 SGHVS and CDR2 FQNEAQ. V was shortened by 5 bases and J by 0 bases, with 16 bases between the two germline ends.